The clone carrying this TCR beta chain was counted a single time. The target antigen is unknown. This CDR3 comprises 16 residues. CDR1 and CDR2 from the germline V gene are SNHLY and FYNNEI. The ends lost 6 bases at V and 1 base at J; junction bases unmatched: 6. The sample comes from a study of T cell responses to AZD1222 COVID-19 vaccine. Measured with immunoSEQ multiplex PCR; TCRdb has only the in-frame clones, and not every one. This sample has about 120,000 clones, with approximately 84% found just once. Study-wide results and caveats: Sampling captured repertoires only after the peak T cell response. Females outnumbered males among donors, who were mostly white British; clonal diversity was possibly underestimated.

The source of this sequence is an adult in good health. The rearrangement joins TRBV2 to TRBJ2-3; TRBD2 matches 11 bases. The sample consisted of peripheral blood, taken on day 0 of AZD1222 vaccination. This CDR3 is CASRPGLAEGTDTQYF. The CDR3 bases are TGTGCCAGCAGGCCGGGACTAGCGGAGGGCACAGATACGCAGTATTTT.